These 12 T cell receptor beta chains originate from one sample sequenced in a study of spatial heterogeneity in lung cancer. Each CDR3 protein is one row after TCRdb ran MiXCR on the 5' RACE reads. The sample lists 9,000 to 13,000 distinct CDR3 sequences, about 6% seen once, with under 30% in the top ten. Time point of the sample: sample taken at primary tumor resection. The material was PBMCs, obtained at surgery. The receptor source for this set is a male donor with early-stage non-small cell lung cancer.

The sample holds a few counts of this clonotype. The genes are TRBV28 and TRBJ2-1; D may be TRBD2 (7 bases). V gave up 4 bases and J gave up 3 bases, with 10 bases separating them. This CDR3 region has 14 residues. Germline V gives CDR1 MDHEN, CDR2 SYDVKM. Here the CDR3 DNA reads TGTGCCAGCAGTTCGGGGGGCGTCTACAATGAGCAGTTCTTC. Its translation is CASSSGGVYNEQFF.

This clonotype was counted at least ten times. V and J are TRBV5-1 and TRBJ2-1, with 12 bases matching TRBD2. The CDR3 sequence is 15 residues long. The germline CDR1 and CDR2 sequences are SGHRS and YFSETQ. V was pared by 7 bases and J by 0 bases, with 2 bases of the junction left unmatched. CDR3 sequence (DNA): TGCGCCAGCGGACTAGCGGGGAGCTCCTACAATGAGCAGTTCTTC. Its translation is CASGLAGSSYNEQFF.

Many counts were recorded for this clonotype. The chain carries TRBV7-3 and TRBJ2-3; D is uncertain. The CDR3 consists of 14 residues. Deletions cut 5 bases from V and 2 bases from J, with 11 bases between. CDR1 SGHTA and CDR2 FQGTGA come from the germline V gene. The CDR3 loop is CASSPLGTTDTQYF. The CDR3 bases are TGTGCCAGCAGCCCTTTGGGCACCACAGATACGCAGTATTTT.

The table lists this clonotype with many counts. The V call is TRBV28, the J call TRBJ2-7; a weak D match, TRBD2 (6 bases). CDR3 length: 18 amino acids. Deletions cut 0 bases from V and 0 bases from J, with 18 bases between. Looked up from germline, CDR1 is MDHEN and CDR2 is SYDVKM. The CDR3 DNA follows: TGTGCCAGCAGTTTATGGGGAGGATCGAATCTGAACTCCTACGAGCAGTACTTC. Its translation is CASSLWGGSNLNSYEQYF.

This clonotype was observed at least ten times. CDR3 coding DNA: TGTGCCAGCAGTTTACCCCCCGACGTCAATGAGCAGTTCTTC. It specifies CASSLPPDVNEQFF. The genes are TRBV7-8 and TRBJ2-1; D call uncertain. Trimming cost V 6 bases and J 6 bases, with 15 bases left between them. Per germline, CDR1 SGHVS and CDR2 FQNEAQ. The CDR3 has 14 residues.

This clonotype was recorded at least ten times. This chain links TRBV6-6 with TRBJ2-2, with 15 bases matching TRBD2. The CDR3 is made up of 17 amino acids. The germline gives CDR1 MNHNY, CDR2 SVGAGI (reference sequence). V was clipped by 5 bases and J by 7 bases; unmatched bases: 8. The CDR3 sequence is CASSPGLAGGGIGELFF. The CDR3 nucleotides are TGTGCCAGCAGTCCGGGACTAGCGGGAGGAGGGATCGGGGAGCTGTTTTTT.

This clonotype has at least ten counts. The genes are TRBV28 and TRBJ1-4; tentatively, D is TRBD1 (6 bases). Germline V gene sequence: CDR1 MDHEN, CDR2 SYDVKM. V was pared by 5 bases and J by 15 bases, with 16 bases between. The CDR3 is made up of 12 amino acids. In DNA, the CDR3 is TGTGCCAGCAGTGGCAGTATAGGGGGGATGTTTTTT. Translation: CASSGSIGGMFF.

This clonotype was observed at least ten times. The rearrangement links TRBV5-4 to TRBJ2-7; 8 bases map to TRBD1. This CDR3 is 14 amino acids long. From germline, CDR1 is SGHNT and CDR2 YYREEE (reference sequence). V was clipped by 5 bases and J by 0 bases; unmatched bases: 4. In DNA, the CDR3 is TGTGCCAGCAGTTCCGGGACAGGCTCCTACGAGCAGTACTTC. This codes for CASSSGTGSYEQYF. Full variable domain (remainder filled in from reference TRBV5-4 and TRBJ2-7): ETGVTQSPTHLIKTRGQQVTLRCSSQSGHNTVSWYQQALGQGPQFIFQYYREEENGRGNFPPRFSGLQFPNYSSELNVNALELDDSALYLCASSSGTGSYEQYFGPGTRLTVT.

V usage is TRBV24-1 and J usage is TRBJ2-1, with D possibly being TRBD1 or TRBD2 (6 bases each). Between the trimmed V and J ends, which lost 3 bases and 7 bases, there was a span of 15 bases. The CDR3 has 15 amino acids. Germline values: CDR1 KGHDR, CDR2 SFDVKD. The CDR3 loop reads CATSDTGGHRNEQFF. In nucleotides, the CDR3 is TGTGCCACCAGTGATACCGGGGGCCATAGGAATGAGCAGTTCTTC.

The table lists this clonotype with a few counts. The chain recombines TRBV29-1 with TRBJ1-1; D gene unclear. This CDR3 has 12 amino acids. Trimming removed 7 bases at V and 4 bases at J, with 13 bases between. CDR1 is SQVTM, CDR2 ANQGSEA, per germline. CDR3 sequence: CSGRRGSTEAFF. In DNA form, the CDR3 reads TGCAGCGGAAGACGGGGAAGCACTGAAGCTTTCTTT.

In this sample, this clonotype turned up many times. The CDR3 loop reads CASSLELAGGLDEQYF. The CDR3 DNA reads as TGCGCCAGCAGCCTAGAACTAGCGGGGGGGCTGGACGAGCAGTACTTC. This sequence joins TRBV4-3 and TRBJ2-7; 13 bases line up with TRBD2. The CDR3 is 16 residues long. V shed 4 bases and J 5 bases; nucleotides not matched to a gene: 8. Germline lookup yields CDR1 LGHNA and CDR2 YSLEER.

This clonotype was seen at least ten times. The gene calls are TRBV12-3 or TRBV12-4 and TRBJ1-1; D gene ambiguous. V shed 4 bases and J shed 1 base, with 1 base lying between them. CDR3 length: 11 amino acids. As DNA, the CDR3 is TGTGCCAGCAGTTGGAACACTGAAGCTTTCTTT. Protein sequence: CASSWNTEAFF.